This T cell receptor (beta chain) was observed in a study of cytotoxic CD8 clonotypes in ibrutinib-treated CLL. Study summary: Partial responses totalled approximately 24 and complete responses 2; after median roughly 64 months, roughly 14 remained remitted and approximately twelve progressed.

Trimming took off 7 bases at V and 3 bases at J, with 18 bases between the two ends. Germline-derived CDR1 and CDR2 are SGHTA and FQGTGA. The CDR3 loop spans 15 amino acids. Study-level findings and limits: Under treatment, the uncommon public clonotypes either contracted or remained stable. Sustained-remission patients were sampled at different times than progressing patients were.

Regarding this clone: Antigen specificity is unknown.

The repertoire was sequenced with immunoSEQ multiplex PCR; TCRdb's copy has only in-frame clones and lacks some. The sample comprises some 58,000 clones, approximately 71% of which are singletons, and roughly 45% rests with the top ten. The sample here was PBMCs, taken after 12 months of ibrutinib treatment. This TCR was recovered from a human donor with chronic lymphocytic leukemia. The gene calls are TRBV7-3 and TRBJ1-2, with D perhaps matching TRBD1 (5 bases). The CDR3 nucleotides are TGTGCCAGCACCCACGGGGACCGAGAGGACTATGGCTACACCTTC. It is translated as CASTHGDREDYGYTF.